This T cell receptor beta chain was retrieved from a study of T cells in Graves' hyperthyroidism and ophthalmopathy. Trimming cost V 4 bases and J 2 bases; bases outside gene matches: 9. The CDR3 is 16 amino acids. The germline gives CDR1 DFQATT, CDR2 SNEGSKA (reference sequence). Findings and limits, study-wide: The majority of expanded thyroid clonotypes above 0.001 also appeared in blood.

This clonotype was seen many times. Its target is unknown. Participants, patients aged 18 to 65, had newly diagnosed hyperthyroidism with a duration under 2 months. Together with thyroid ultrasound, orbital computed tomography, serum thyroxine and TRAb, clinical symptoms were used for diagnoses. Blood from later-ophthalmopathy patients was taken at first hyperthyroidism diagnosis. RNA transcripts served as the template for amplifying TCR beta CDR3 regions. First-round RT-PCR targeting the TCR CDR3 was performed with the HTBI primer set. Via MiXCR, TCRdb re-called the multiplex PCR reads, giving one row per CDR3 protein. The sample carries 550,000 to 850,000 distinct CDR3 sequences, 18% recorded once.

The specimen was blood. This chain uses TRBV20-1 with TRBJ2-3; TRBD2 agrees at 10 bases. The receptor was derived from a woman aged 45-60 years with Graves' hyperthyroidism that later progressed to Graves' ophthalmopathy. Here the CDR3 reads CSATGLAASLTDTQYF. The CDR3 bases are TGCAGTGCTACCGGACTAGCGGCTTCTCTCACAGATACGCAGTATTTT.